The 11 T cell receptor beta chains below all came from one sample that was sequenced in a study of blood T cell repertoires in COVID-19. Clones were sequenced by immunoSEQ multiplex PCR, and TCRdb holds only the in-frame ones, with some missing. The sample holds approximately 270,000 clones; about nine tenths are singletons and the top ten take roughly 1.7%. The specimen was PBMCs or T cells enriched from blood (not recorded which). These receptors were collected from a man aged 35-49 years who had recovered from COVID-19.

This clone was counted a single time. The V and J genes are TRBV21-1 and TRBJ2-2; the table's D call TRBD2 went unverified against the DNA. TRBV21-1 is given as a pseudogene. This CDR3 has 15 residues. The CDR3 loop reads CASSKGGQNTGELFF. CDR3 bases: TGTGCCAGCAGCAAGGGGGGGCAGAACACCGGGGAGCTGTTTTTT.

This clone was counted only a few times. V and J are TRBV19 and TRBJ2-1; 7 nucleotides line up with TRBD2. CDR1 LNHDA and CDR2 SQIVND come from the germline V gene (reference sequence). The CDR3 is made up of 14 amino acids. V lost 0 bases to trimming and J lost 6 bases; unmatched junction nucleotides: 2. CDR3 sequence reads: CASSIDGGSNEQFF. The CDR3, as DNA: TGTGCCAGTAGTATAGATGGCGGGAGCAATGAGCAGTTCTTC.

This chain links TRBV9 with TRBJ2-1; 10 bases are shared with TRBD2. There are 16 residues in the CDR3. Germline trimming cut 1 base from V and 4 bases from J; bases unmatched to any gene: 5. CDR1 and CDR2 from the germline V gene are SGDLS and YYNGEE. CDR3 region: CASSVSGRGRYNEQFF. Written as DNA, the CDR3 is TGTGCCAGCAGCGTAAGCGGGAGGGGGAGATACAATGAGCAGTTCTTC.

The rearrangement links TRBV7-2 to TRBJ2-5, with D tentatively TRBD1 (6 bases). V lost 2 bases, J lost 2 bases, and 12 bases lay in between. CDR3 length: 15 residues. CDR1 is SGHTA, CDR2 FQGNSA, per germline. The CDR3 loop reads CASSLRQGWQETQYF. The CDR3 region has the DNA TGTGCCAGCAGCTTAAGGCAGGGGTGGCAAGAGACCCAGTACTTC.

The chain combines TRBV7-3 with TRBJ1-1; D unclear. There are 13 residues in the CDR3. The germline V and J ends were trimmed by 5 bases and 0 bases, with 7 bases remaining between them. From germline, CDR1 is SGHTA and CDR2 FQGTGA. The CDR3 region has the DNA TGTGCCAGCAGCCCCCACATGAACACTGAAGCTTTCTTT. Translated: CASSPHMNTEAFF.

V usage is TRBV23-1 and J usage is TRBJ2-7; TRBD1 is a possible D gene (5 bases). TRBV23-1 falls under the ORF class, with uncertain function. The V end was cut by 4 bases, the J end by 3 bases, with 13 bases between. The CDR3 is made up of 14 amino acids. The CDR3 DNA follows: TGCGCCAGCAGTCCCACCCAGGGTCTCTACGAGCAGTACTTC. Its protein is CASSPTQGLYEQYF.

V gene TRBV7-8 combines with J gene TRBJ2-7; D might be TRBD1 (6 bases). With 1 base removed from V and 1 base from J, the gap between germline ends came to 11 bases. The CDR3 runs to 15 residues. Germline assignment: CDR1 SGHVS and CDR2 FQNEAQ. CDR3 in DNA: TGTGCCAGCAGCTTAGGGTACGACAGGTCCTACGAGCAGTACTTC. Protein product: CASSLGYDRSYEQYF. Looking up the rest from reference TRBV7-8 and TRBJ2-7 gives the full variable domain: GAGVSQSPRYKVAKRGQDVALRCDPISGHVSLFWYQQALGQGPEFLTYFQNEAQLDKSGLPSDRFFAERPEGSVSTLKIQRTQQEDSAVYLCASSLGYDRSYEQYFGPGTRLTVT.

This sequence joins TRBV5-1 and TRBJ2-6, with 8 nucleotides matching TRBD1. Per the germline V gene, CDR1 is SGHRS and CDR2 is YFSETQ. Unmatched junction bases numbered 4, after V lost 4 bases and J lost 1 base. CDR3 size: 16 residues. This CDR3 is CASSPRTGSGANVLTF. The DNA for the CDR3 is TGCGCCAGCAGCCCCCGGACAGGGTCTGGGGCCAACGTCCTGACTTTC.

This clone was detected a few times. The rearrangement joins TRBV7-3 to TRBJ1-1; 9 bases are a match to TRBD1. CDR3 length equals 14 residues. In germline, CDR1 is SGHTA, CDR2 FQGTGA. The J segment lost 4 bases and the V segment lost 3 bases, leaving 3 bases of the junction unmatched. The CDR3 region has the DNA TGTGCCAGCAGCTTGACAGGGGGAGGCACTGAAGCTTTCTTT. This gives the protein CASSLTGGGTEAFF. The complete variable domain, with remaining parts taken from reference TRBV7-3 and TRBJ1-1, reads GAGVSQTPSNKVTEKGKYVELRCDPISGHTALYWYRQSLGQGPEFLIYFQGTGAADDSGLPNDRFFAVRPEGSVSTLKIQRTERGDSAVYLCASSLTGGGTEAFFGQGTRLTVV.

The rearrangement uses TRBV2 and TRBJ2-7; 7 bases are a match to TRBD2. The CDR3 has 14 amino acids. The germline V gene has CDR1 SNHLY and CDR2 FYNNEI. J lost 5 bases, V lost 7 bases, and 11 bases had no gene match. CDR3 protein: CASTYAGVSNEQYF. CDR3 sequence (DNA): TGTGCCAGCACTTACGCGGGAGTTAGTAACGAGCAGTACTTC.

The chain has TRBV28 and TRBJ2-7; 9 bases are a match to TRBD2. CDR1 and CDR2 (germline): MDHEN, SYDVKM. V gave up 9 bases and J gave up 5 bases; unmatched junction bases: 8. CDR3 length equals 13 residues. This chain's CDR3 is CASLAGESNEQYF. The DNA for the CDR3 is TGTGCCAGTTTAGCGGGAGAGTCCAACGAGCAGTACTTC.